A selection of T cell receptor beta chains follows, all from one sample in a study of Ad26.COV2.S vaccination and SARS-CoV-2 variants. Only in-frame clones appear in the TCRdb table, and some are missing; sequencing was by immunoSEQ multiplex PCR. The data hold hundreds of thousands of clones, with roughly 84% observed a single time. Sequences were derived from peripheral blood, sampled in a trial of Ad26.COV2.S vaccine versus placebo. These receptors originate from a person aged 18-60 years who received the Ad26.COV2.S COVID-19 vaccine or a placebo. The CDR3 runs from the conserved cysteine through the conserved F or W. Each record gives: V gene, clone size, D gene, J gene, CDR3 length, CDR3 protein, CDR3 DNA. D genes are given only for firm matches. Where a row states a size, it is once, few, many or the class of an expanded clone; other rows omit it.

v_call: TRBV2; clone_size: NA; d_call: NA; j_call: TRBJ1-3; cdr3_length: 15; cdr3_aa: CASREQGHSGNTIYF; cdr3_nt: TGTGCCAGCAGGGAACAGGGTCACTCTGGAAACACCATATATTTT
v_call: TRBV6-5; clone_size: NA; d_call: TRBD1; j_call: TRBJ1-4; cdr3_length: 14; cdr3_aa: CASIPGTGVEKLFF; cdr3_nt: TGTGCCAGCATCCCCGGGACAGGGGTTGAAAAACTGTTTTTT
v_call: TRBV7-2; clone_size: NA; d_call: TRBD2; j_call: TRBJ2-1; cdr3_length: 13; cdr3_aa: CASRLAGGNEQFF; cdr3_nt: TGTGCCAGCAGGCTAGCGGGGGGAAATGAGCAGTTCTTC
v_call: TRBV2; clone_size: NA; d_call: TRBD2; j_call: TRBJ2-2; cdr3_length: 17; cdr3_aa: CASSLAGGRPGTGELFF; cdr3_nt: TGTGCCAGCAGTCTAGCGGGGGGTCGTCCCGGCACCGGGGAGCTGTTTTTT
v_call: TRBV5-1; clone_size: NA; d_call: TRBD1; j_call: TRBJ1-4; cdr3_length: 16; cdr3_aa: CASSAPRGTGDEKLFF; cdr3_nt: TGCGCCAGCAGCGCCCCTCGGGGGACAGGGGATGAAAAACTGTTTTTT
v_call: TRBV12-5; clone_size: NA; d_call: TRBD1; j_call: TRBJ2-7; cdr3_length: 15; cdr3_aa: CASGLGQGRTYEQYF; cdr3_nt: TGTGCTAGTGGTTTGGGACAGGGGAGGACCTACGAGCAGTACTTC
v_call: TRBV5-1; clone_size: NA; d_call: NA; j_call: TRBJ1-2; cdr3_length: 14; cdr3_aa: CASSLAQGHQGYTF; cdr3_nt: TGCGCCAGCAGCTTGGCTCAGGGCCACCAGGGCTACACCTTC
v_call: TRBV11-1; clone_size: NA; d_call: TRBD2; j_call: TRBJ2-3; cdr3_length: 16; cdr3_aa: CASSRSLAGVTDTQYF; cdr3_nt: TGTGCCAGCAGCCGTTCTCTCGCGGGGGTCACAGATACGCAGTATTTT
v_call: TRBV19; clone_size: few; d_call: NA; j_call: TRBJ2-7; cdr3_length: 13; cdr3_aa: CASSLDSSYEQYF; cdr3_nt: TGTGCCAGTAGTCTGGACAGTTCCTACGAGCAGTACTTC
v_call: TRBV10-3; clone_size: NA; d_call: NA; j_call: TRBJ2-3; cdr3_length: 20; cdr3_aa: CAISESNLRRTIASTDTQYF; cdr3_nt: TGTGCCATCAGTGAGTCAAACCTCAGACGGACGATAGCTAGCACAGATACGCAGTATTTT
v_call: TRBV7-2; clone_size: once; d_call: TRBD2; j_call: TRBJ2-7; cdr3_length: 18; cdr3_aa: CASSLPASGGAKSYEQYF; cdr3_nt: TGTGCCAGCAGCTTACCCGCTAGCGGGGGGGCCAAGTCCTACGAGCAGTACTTC
v_call: TRBV5-1; clone_size: NA; d_call: TRBD1; j_call: TRBJ1-1; cdr3_length: 16; cdr3_aa: CASSSVFLTGHTEAFF; cdr3_nt: TGCGCCAGCAGCTCGGTATTCCTGACAGGGCACACTGAAGCTTTCTTT
v_call: TRBV5-4; clone_size: NA; d_call: NA; j_call: TRBJ1-4; cdr3_length: 14; cdr3_aa: CASSLGHTSEKLFF; cdr3_nt: TGTGCCAGCAGCTTGGGACACACCAGCGAAAAACTGTTTTTT
v_call: TRBV4-3; clone_size: once; d_call: TRBD1; j_call: TRBJ2-1; cdr3_length: 16; cdr3_aa: CASSQEGGGGNNEQFF; cdr3_nt: TGCGCCAGCAGCCAAGAAGGGGGCGGTGGTAACAATGAGCAGTTCTTC
v_call: TRBV28; clone_size: NA; d_call: NA; j_call: TRBJ1-1; cdr3_length: 14; cdr3_aa: CASSEGHPTTEAFF; cdr3_nt: TGTGCCAGCAGTGAGGGACATCCAACGACCGAAGCTTTCTTT
v_call: TRBV19; clone_size: NA; d_call: NA; j_call: TRBJ2-3; cdr3_length: 17; cdr3_aa: CASSPLVEEVGTDTQYF; cdr3_nt: TGTGCCAGTAGCCCTTTGGTGGAGGAAGTAGGCACAGATACGCAGTATTTT
v_call: TRBV28; clone_size: few; d_call: NA; j_call: TRBJ2-5; cdr3_length: 13; cdr3_aa: CASSPSLTETQYF; cdr3_nt: TGTGCCAGCAGTCCTTCCCTAACAGAGACCCAGTACTTC
v_call: TRBV7-2; clone_size: NA; d_call: NA; j_call: TRBJ2-7; cdr3_length: 14; cdr3_aa: CASSAEGGPYEQYF; cdr3_nt: TGTGCCAGCAGTGCGGAGGGGGGCCCCTACGAGCAGTACTTC
v_call: TRBV2; clone_size: NA; d_call: NA; j_call: TRBJ1-2; cdr3_length: 13; cdr3_aa: CASIVPKDYGYTF; cdr3_nt: TGTGCCAGCATCGTCCCAAAGGACTATGGCTACACCTTC
v_call: TRBV4-2; clone_size: few; d_call: NA; j_call: TRBJ1-1; cdr3_length: 14; cdr3_aa: CASSQDSGGTEAFF; cdr3_nt: TGTGCCAGCAGCCAAGACAGCGGGGGGACTGAAGCTTTCTTT
v_call: TRBV5-1; clone_size: NA; d_call: NA; j_call: TRBJ1-4; cdr3_length: 16; cdr3_aa: CASSRRSGGRNEKLFF; cdr3_nt: TGCGCCAGCAGCCGTCGCTCGGGGGGGCGTAATGAAAAACTGTTTTTT
v_call: TRBV6-1; clone_size: NA; d_call: NA; j_call: TRBJ2-7; cdr3_length: 15; cdr3_aa: CASSESWVTTYEQYF; cdr3_nt: TGTGCCAGCAGTGAATCGTGGGTAACAACCTACGAGCAGTACTTC
v_call: TRBV13; clone_size: NA; d_call: TRBD1; j_call: TRBJ1-1; cdr3_length: 15; cdr3_aa: CASSRWVRGFAEAFF; cdr3_nt: TGTGCCAGCAGCCGTTGGGTCAGGGGGTTTGCTGAAGCTTTCTTT
v_call: TRBV4-3; clone_size: NA; d_call: NA; j_call: TRBJ1-1; cdr3_length: 15; cdr3_aa: CASSQATGMNTEAFF; cdr3_nt: TGCGCCAGCAGCCAAGCGACAGGCATGAACACTGAAGCTTTCTTT
v_call: TRBV5-1; clone_size: NA; d_call: TRBD1; j_call: TRBJ2-7; cdr3_length: 13; cdr3_aa: CASSPLDRDEQYF; cdr3_nt: TGCGCCAGCAGCCCCCTCGACAGGGACGAGCAGTACTTC
v_call: TRBV9; clone_size: NA; d_call: TRBD1; j_call: TRBJ2-5; cdr3_length: 16; cdr3_aa: CASSEARGGGQETQYF; cdr3_nt: TGTGCCAGCAGCGAAGCCCGAGGGGGCGGGCAAGAGACCCAGTACTTC
v_call: TRBV29-1; clone_size: NA; d_call: NA; j_call: TRBJ2-7; cdr3_length: 12; cdr3_aa: CSVRFGGYEQYF; cdr3_nt: TGCAGCGTCCGTTTTGGGGGGTACGAGCAGTACTTC
v_call: TRBV4-3; clone_size: NA; d_call: NA; j_call: TRBJ1-1; cdr3_length: 18; cdr3_aa: CASSQDGLTIRRNTEAFF; cdr3_nt: TGCGCCAGCAGCCAAGACGGTTTAACAATTCGGAGGAACACTGAAGCTTTCTTT
v_call: TRBV18; clone_size: once; d_call: NA; j_call: TRBJ1-1; cdr3_length: 14; cdr3_aa: CASSPGVANTEAFF; cdr3_nt: TGTGCCAGCTCACCAGGGGTCGCGAACACTGAAGCTTTCTTT
v_call: TRBV29-1; clone_size: NA; d_call: TRBD2; j_call: TRBJ2-7; cdr3_length: 17; cdr3_aa: CSVEHPGLAGDPYEQYF; cdr3_nt: TGCAGCGTTGAACACCCCGGACTAGCGGGGGACCCCTACGAGCAGTACTTC
v_call: TRBV18; clone_size: NA; d_call: NA; j_call: TRBJ2-1; cdr3_length: 17; cdr3_aa: CASSPPVLSSSYNEQFF; cdr3_nt: TGTGCCAGCTCACCACCGGTGCTATCAAGCTCCTACAATGAGCAGTTCTTC
v_call: TRBV7-3; clone_size: NA; d_call: NA; j_call: TRBJ2-2; cdr3_length: 14; cdr3_aa: CASSFRPNTGELFF; cdr3_nt: TGTGCCAGCAGTTTTAGGCCGAACACCGGGGAGCTGTTTTTT
v_call: TRBV19; clone_size: NA; d_call: NA; j_call: TRBJ2-5; cdr3_length: 14; cdr3_aa: CASSTALSWETQYF; cdr3_nt: TGTGCCAGTAGTACGGCCCTAAGTTGGGAGACCCAGTACTTC
v_call: TRBV7-9; clone_size: NA; d_call: NA; j_call: TRBJ2-7; cdr3_length: 13; cdr3_aa: CASSNPSSYEQYF; cdr3_nt: TGTGCCAGCAGCAACCCGAGCTCCTACGAGCAGTACTTC
v_call: TRBV6-5; clone_size: NA; d_call: TRBD1; j_call: TRBJ2-5; cdr3_length: 14; cdr3_aa: CASSVDRVAETQYF; cdr3_nt: TGTGCCAGCAGCGTCGACAGGGTTGCAGAGACCCAGTACTTC
v_call: TRBV4-1; clone_size: NA; d_call: NA; j_call: TRBJ1-3; cdr3_length: 15; cdr3_aa: CASSPSPSNGNTIYF; cdr3_nt: TGCGCCAGCAGCCCCAGCCCCTCAAACGGAAACACCATATATTTT
v_call: TRBV5-6; clone_size: once; d_call: NA; j_call: TRBJ2-2; cdr3_length: 14; cdr3_aa: CASSGDTNTGELFF; cdr3_nt: TGTGCCAGCAGCGGGGACACCAACACCGGGGAGCTGTTTTTT
v_call: TRBV7-3; clone_size: NA; d_call: NA; j_call: TRBJ1-1; cdr3_length: 13; cdr3_aa: CASRREMNTEAFF; cdr3_nt: TGTGCCAGTAGACGGGAAATGAACACTGAAGCTTTCTTT
v_call: TRBV4-1; clone_size: NA; d_call: NA; j_call: TRBJ2-5; cdr3_length: 12; cdr3_aa: CASSLNRETQYF; cdr3_nt: TGCGCCAGCAGCCTCAATCGAGAGACCCAGTACTTC
v_call: TRBV5-4; clone_size: NA; d_call: TRBD1; j_call: TRBJ1-2; cdr3_length: 14; cdr3_aa: CASSGQGENYGYTF; cdr3_nt: TGTGCCAGCAGCGGACAGGGTGAAAACTATGGCTACACCTTC
v_call: TRBV5-6; clone_size: NA; d_call: NA; j_call: TRBJ2-3; cdr3_length: 14; cdr3_aa: CASSSDPVGDTQYF; cdr3_nt: TGTGCCAGCAGCTCGGACCCGGTGGGAGATACGCAGTATTTT
v_call: TRBV5-1; clone_size: NA; d_call: TRBD1; j_call: TRBJ2-6; cdr3_length: 17; cdr3_aa: CASSPGQGTSGANVLTF; cdr3_nt: TGCGCCAGCAGCCCGGGACAGGGTACCTCTGGGGCCAACGTCCTGACTTTC
v_call: TRBV7-2; clone_size: NA; d_call: TRBD1; j_call: TRBJ1-1; cdr3_length: 18; cdr3_aa: CASSLRAGTGRLNTEAFF; cdr3_nt: TGTGCCAGCAGCTTAAGGGCTGGGACAGGTCGCTTGAACACTGAAGCTTTCTTT